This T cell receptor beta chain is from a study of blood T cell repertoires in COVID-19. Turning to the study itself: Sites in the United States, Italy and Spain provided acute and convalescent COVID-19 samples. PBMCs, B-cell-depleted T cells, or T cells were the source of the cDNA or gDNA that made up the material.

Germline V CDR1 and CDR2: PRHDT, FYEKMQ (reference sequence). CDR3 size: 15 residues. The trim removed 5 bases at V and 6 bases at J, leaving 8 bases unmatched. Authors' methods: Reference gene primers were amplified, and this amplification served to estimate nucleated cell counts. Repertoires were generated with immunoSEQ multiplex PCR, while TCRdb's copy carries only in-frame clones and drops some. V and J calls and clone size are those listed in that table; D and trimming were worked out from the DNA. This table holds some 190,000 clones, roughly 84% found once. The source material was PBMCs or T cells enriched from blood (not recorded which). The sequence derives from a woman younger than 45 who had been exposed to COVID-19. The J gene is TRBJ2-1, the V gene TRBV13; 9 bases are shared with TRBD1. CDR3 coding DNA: TGTGCCAGCAGCACCTACAGGGGGCCTGGCAATGAGCAGTTCTTC. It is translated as CASSTYRGPGNEQFF. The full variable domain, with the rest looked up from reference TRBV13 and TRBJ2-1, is AAGVIQSPRHLIKEKRETATLKCYPIPRHDTVYWYQQGPGQDPQFLISFYEKMQSDKGSIPDRFSAQQFSDYHSELNMSSLELGDSALYFCASSTYRGPGNEQFFGPGTRLTVL.